These 21 T cell receptor beta chains share one sample of origin, sequenced in a study of T cells in Graves' hyperthyroidism and ophthalmopathy. TCR beta CDR3 sequences were amplified from RNA transcripts. The HTBI set primed first-round TCR CDR3 RT-PCR. TCRdb processed the multiplex PCR reads anew with MiXCR; each CDR3 protein has one entry. The data contain approximately 400,000 distinct CDR3 sequences, approximately 15% of them seen just once; the ten biggest clones take up roughly 9.6%. The sample was blood. The receptors originated from a woman aged 55-70 years with Graves' hyperthyroidism.

This clonotype was detected a few times. The rearrangement uses TRBV7-6 and TRBJ2-3; 7 positions match TRBD2. There are 19 residues in the CDR3. Germline V gives CDR1 SGHVS, CDR2 FNYEAQ. Trimming at V came to 0 bases and at J to 0 bases, leaving 12 bases not matched to a gene. In DNA, the CDR3 is TGTGCCAGCAGCTTAGCGACGGCGGGAGAGTGGTCTAGCACAGATACGCAGTATTTT. Residues: CASSLATAGEWSSTDTQYF.

The CDR3 DNA is TGTGCCAGCAGCTTAAATTCCGGCTATAATTCACCCCTCCACTTT. The encoded protein is CASSLNSGYNSPLHF. The V and J genes are TRBV11-2 and TRBJ1-6; D gene uncertain. The V gene's germline CDR1 is SGHAT and CDR2 FQNNGV. The CDR3 length is 15 residues. Trimming took 2 bases from V and 3 from J, leaving 8 bases between them.

The chain is built from TRBV20-1 and TRBJ1-1; TRBD1 aligns across 7 bases. V lost 0 bases, J lost 2 bases, and 6 bases stayed unmatched. The CDR3 contains 15 residues. CDR1 and CDR2 (germline): DFQATT, SNEGSKA (reference sequence). The CDR3 loop is CSAREVKGANTEAFF. The CDR3 coding sequence is TGCAGTGCTAGAGAAGTCAAGGGGGCAAACACTGAAGCTTTCTTT.

This clonotype was observed many times. V and J are TRBV27 and TRBJ1-5, with 8 bases aligning to TRBD1. The germline gives CDR1 MNHEY, CDR2 SMNVEV (reference sequence). Unmatched junction bases numbered 4, after V lost 5 bases and J lost 4 bases. This CDR3 region has 14 residues. The CDR3 spells CASSQTGVNQPQHF. CDR3 bases: TGTGCCAGCAGTCAGACAGGGGTTAATCAGCCCCAGCATTTT.

This clonotype was found many times. The chain recombines TRBV6-1 with TRBJ1-5, with no clear D. Germline CDR1 is MNHNS and CDR2 is SASEGT. CDR3 length: 16 residues. Trimming took off 7 bases at V and 2 bases at J, with 18 bases between the two ends. The CDR3 DNA follows: TGTGCCAGCATCCTTACTTTGGGAGTGGGCAATCAGCCCCAGCATTTT. This codes for CASILTLGVGNQPQHF.

Many counts were recorded for this clonotype. This sequence joins TRBV2 and TRBJ2-7; D not certain. V was trimmed by 3 bases and J by 3 bases, leaving 6 bases between them. Germline V CDR1 and CDR2: SNHLY, FYNNEI. The CDR3 covers 12 residues. The CDR3 DNA is TGTGCCAGCAGTGACGACAACTACGAGCAGTACTTC. This sequence encodes CASSDDNYEQYF.

The CDR3 spells CASSPIGVTGELFF. Here the CDR3 DNA reads TGTGCCAGCAGCCCCATCGGGGTAACCGGGGAGCTGTTTTTT. V and J are TRBV3-1 and TRBJ2-2; D may be TRBD2 (5 bases). The CDR3 runs to 14 residues. Germline V lookup: CDR1 LGHDT, CDR2 YNNKEL (reference sequence). Deletions cut 4 bases from V and 5 bases from J, with 11 bases between.

The table lists this clonotype with many counts. The rearrangement joins TRBV12-3 or TRBV12-4 to TRBJ1-2; the D gene is possibly TRBD1 (5 bases). The CDR3 totals 13 residues. Trimming took off 7 bases at V and 8 bases at J, with 17 bases between the two ends. This CDR3 reads CASTLTQGGGYTF. Here the CDR3 DNA reads TGTGCCAGCACCCTAACGCAGGGAGGGGGCTACACCTTC.

This clonotype was found many times. CDR3 loop: CASSSGQGAREQFF. CDR3 DNA sequence: TGTGCCAGCAGCTCTGGACAGGGGGCGAGGGAGCAGTTCTTC. The genes are TRBV7-3 and TRBJ2-1; 11 positions agree with TRBD1. Germline CDR1 SGHTA, CDR2 FQGTGA. This CDR3 is built from 14 residues. With 4 bases clipped from V and 10 bases from J, the junction kept 6 bases outside the gene matches. Full variable domain (remainder filled in from reference TRBV7-3 and TRBJ2-1): GAGVSQTPSNKVTEKGKYVELRCDPISGHTALYWYRQSLGQGPEFLIYFQGTGAADDSGLPNDRFFAVRPEGSVSTLKIQRTERGDSAVYLCASSSGQGAREQFFGPGTRLTVL.

This clonotype was seen at least ten times. The chain carries TRBV28 and TRBJ1-4; a weak D match, TRBD1 (6 bases). The CDR3 is 18 amino acids. V shed 7 bases and J shed 8 bases, with 29 bases lying between them. Per the germline V gene, CDR1 is MDHEN and CDR2 is SYDVKM. CDR3 in amino acids: CASTPWTDLPRVREKLFF. In DNA form, the CDR3 reads TGTGCCAGCACCCCTTGGACAGACCTCCCTAGGGTACGAGAAAAACTGTTTTTT. Combining the CDR3 with reference TRBV28 and TRBJ1-4 gives the whole variable domain DVKVTQSSRYLVKRTGEKVFLECVQDMDHENMFWYRQDPGLGLRLIYFSYDVKMKEKGDIPEGYSVSREKKERFSLILESASTNQTSMYLCASTPWTDLPRVREKLFFGSGTQLSVL.

V is TRBV29-1 and J is TRBJ2-1; 9 nucleotides line up with TRBD2. CDR3 size: 16 residues. Germline assignment: CDR1 SQVTM and CDR2 ANQGSEA. Here the CDR3 reads CTIDRAGTSIYNEQFF. CDR3 bases: TGCACCATTGACCGGGCCGGGACTAGCATCTACAATGAGCAGTTCTTC.

This clonotype occurred many times. V gene TRBV7-2 combines with J gene TRBJ2-1; D gene unclear. From germline, CDR1 is SGHTA and CDR2 FQGNSA. Trimming pared 2 bases from V and 0 bases from J, leaving 14 bases between. The CDR3 consists of 17 residues. The CDR3: CASSLSSLGSSYNEQFF. CDR3 nucleotides: TGTGCCAGCAGCTTAAGCTCCCTAGGTAGCTCCTACAATGAGCAGTTCTTC.

In its sample, this clonotype was seen a few times. This chain connects TRBV7-6 to TRBJ2-2, with TRBD2 matching over 9 bases. Germline CDR1 reads SGHVS; CDR2 reads FNYEAQ. Unmatched junction bases numbered 7, after V lost 3 bases and J lost 2 bases. This CDR3 region has 17 residues. CDR3 bases: TGTGCCAGCAGCTTGCTTAGACTAGCGGATAACACCGGGGAGCTGTTTTTT. It specifies CASSLLRLADNTGELFF.

At least ten counts were recorded for this clonotype. This chain uses TRBV7-2 with TRBJ2-7; D gene ambiguous. Germline V CDR1 and CDR2: SGHTA, FQGNSA. This CDR3 is built from 14 residues. The V end lost 5 bases, the J end lost 0 bases, and 11 bases lay between the germline ends. CDR3 protein: CASSRFQSSYEQYF. CDR3 DNA sequence: TGTGCCAGCAGCCGATTCCAGAGCTCCTACGAGCAGTACTTC.

In the case of this clonotype: One base away lies a much larger clone, so this may be a sequencing read error. The chain employs TRBV19 and TRBJ2-1; 8 bases match TRBD2. CDR3 length equals 18 residues. The germline gives CDR1 LNHDA, CDR2 SQIVND (reference sequence). V lost 4 bases, J lost 1 base, and 12 bases stayed unmatched. The CDR3 DNA is TGTGCCAGTAGTAGGGGGACCGGGGGCGGGGGGTCCTACAATGAGCAGTTCTTC. As protein: CASSRGTGGGGSYNEQFF.

A word on this clonotype: This may be a read error, as it is one base from a much larger clone. Since the CDR3 does not end with the conserved phenylalanine or tryptophan, this likely comes from a read error. The V and J genes are TRBV3-1 and TRBJ1-2; TRBD1 might be the D (5 bases). From germline, CDR1 is LGHDT and CDR2 YNNKEL (reference sequence). The CDR3 extends over 13 amino acids. The germline V and J ends were trimmed by 1 base and 8 bases, with 11 bases remaining between them. Here the CDR3 reads CASSQVQTEGYTL. The DNA for the CDR3 is TGTGCCAGCAGCCAAGTCCAGACAGAGGGCTACACCCTC.

This clonotype was observed at least ten times. The chain links TRBV29-1 to TRBJ1-1; D ambiguous. The CDR3 extends over 13 amino acids. Germline V CDR1 and CDR2: SQVTM, ANQGSEA. The V end lost 6 bases, the J end lost 1 base, and 12 bases lay between the germline ends. The CDR3 region is CSVQLTENTEAFF. CDR3 DNA: TGCAGCGTCCAACTGACGGAGAACACTGAAGCTTTCTTT.

This clonotype occurred many times. V gene TRBV12-3 or TRBV12-4 combines with J gene TRBJ2-3; 10 nucleotides line up with TRBD2. The CDR3 extends over 15 amino acids. Trimming at V came to 6 bases and at J to 0 bases, leaving 3 bases not matched to a gene. The CDR3 protein is CASRTTSGSTDTQYF. The DNA of the CDR3 is TGTGCCAGCAGAACGACTAGCGGGAGCACAGATACGCAGTATTTT.

This clonotype was recorded many times. This chain connects TRBV10-2 to TRBJ2-5; TRBD2 might be the D (6 bases). The germline V and J ends were trimmed by 4 bases and 2 bases, with 8 bases remaining between them. CDR1 is WSHSY, CDR2 SAAADI, per germline. The CDR3 extends over 13 amino acids. The CDR3 loop reads CASSAAGQETQYF. The CDR3 DNA reads as TGCGCCAGCAGTGCCGCGGGGCAAGAGACCCAGTACTTC.

This clonotype was seen once. Since a much larger clone is just one base distant, this may be a read error. The chain uses TRBV6-1 and TRBJ2-7; D is ambiguous. Germline CDR1 MNHNS, CDR2 SASEGT. This CDR3 contains 14 residues. V lost 3 bases and J 4 bases, leaving 13 bases between the germline ends. This chain's CDR3 is CASSEGSLWYEQYF. In nucleotides, the CDR3 is TGTGCCAGCAGTGAGGGCAGCCTTTGGTACGAGCAGTACTTC.

This clonotype was picked up a small number of times. As DNA, the CDR3 is TGTGCCAGCAGCCAAGTAGGGGAAAAACTGTTTTTT. Amino acids: CASSQVGEKLFF. The chain uses TRBV3-1 and TRBJ1-4; D is uncertain. The CDR3 runs 12 residues. Germline-derived CDR1 and CDR2 are LGHDT and YNNKEL (reference sequence). Trimming shortened V by 1 base and J by 8 bases, and 5 bases separated the two germline ends.